This T cell receptor beta chain stems from a study of neurological immune-mediated disorders. Broader study findings: As far as clinical or MRI features were concerned, none was associated with the multiple sclerosis repertoire cluster.

The table lists this clonotype with many counts. What it recognizes is unknown. The study built unsorted libraries from 2 million PBMCs kept at -80 C. Synthesis of cDNA was carried out by template-switch 5'RACE. The reaction used 10-nucleotide random UMIs. Each CDR3 protein is one row after TCRdb ran MiXCR on the 5' RACE reads. The sample shows 50,000 to 70,000 distinct CDR3 sequences, less than 2.5% of them seen only once. The germline V gene has CDR1 DFQATT and CDR2 SNEGSKA (reference sequence). The CDR3 spans 14 residues. The V gene end was trimmed by 3 bases and the J gene end by 4 bases; junction bases not matched to a gene: 4.

This TCR derives from a man in his fifties or sixties with multiple sclerosis. Sequencing was carried out using PBMCs. J is TRBJ2-5 and V is TRBV20-1; the match to TRBD2 covers 11 bases. Here the CDR3 reads CSASPTSGGETQYF. The CDR3 region has the DNA TGCAGTGCTAGCCCCACTAGCGGGGGAGAGACCCAGTACTTC.